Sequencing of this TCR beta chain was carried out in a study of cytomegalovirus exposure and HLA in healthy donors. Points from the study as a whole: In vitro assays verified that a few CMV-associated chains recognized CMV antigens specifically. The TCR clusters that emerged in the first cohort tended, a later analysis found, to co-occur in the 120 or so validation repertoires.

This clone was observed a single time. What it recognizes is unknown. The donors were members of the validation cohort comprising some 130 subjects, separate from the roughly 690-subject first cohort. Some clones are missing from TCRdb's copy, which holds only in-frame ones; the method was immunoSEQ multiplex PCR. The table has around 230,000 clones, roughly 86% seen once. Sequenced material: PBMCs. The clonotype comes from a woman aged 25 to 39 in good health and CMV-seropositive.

The CDR3 region has the DNA TGTGCCAGCAGCTTGATGGGTTCCGGAGCTAATGAAAAACTGTTTTTT. Translation: CASSLMGSGANEKLFF. The rearrangement links TRBV5-6 to TRBJ1-4; D is unresolved. Trimming pared 1 base from V and 3 bases from J, leaving 13 bases between. Germline values: CDR1 SGHDT, CDR2 YYEEEE. The CDR3 consists of 16 residues. The whole variable domain, remainder taken from reference TRBV5-6 and TRBJ1-4, is DAGVTQSPTHLIKTRGQQVTLRCSPKSGHDTVSWYQQALGQGPQFIFQYYEEEERQRGNFPDRFSGHQFPNYSSELNVNALLLGDSALYLCASSLMGSGANEKLFFGSGTQLSVL.